These 11 T cell receptor beta chains came from one sample sequenced in a study of blood T cell repertoires in COVID-19 (dated by TCRdb to between 2020 and 2021). The library was prepared using the immunoSEQ multiplex PCR assay. The table comes from immuneACCESS by way of TCRdb, which keeps in-frame sequences with V and J called. Part of the clones is missing from these tables; in studies checked, under half for an unresolved V gene and the rest for unknown reasons. Recorded for this sample are about half a million clones; 80% to 90% of them occurred a single time. 6.5% to 9.5% of the sample rests with the top ten. Sequenced: PBMCs or T cells enriched from blood (not recorded which). Receptors were obtained from a woman aged 55-75 years who had recovered from COVID-19.

The chain couples TRBV11-2 to TRBJ1-2; TRBD1 aligns across 8 bases. The CDR3 spans 15 residues. CDR1 is SGHAT and CDR2 is FQNNGV in the germline V gene. The ends lost 5 bases at V and 4 bases at J; junction bases unmatched: 9. CDR3 protein: CASSQGAWGSYGYTF. The DNA of the CDR3 is TGTGCCAGCAGCCAGGGGGCGTGGGGCAGCTATGGCTACACCTTC.

This rearrangement joins TRBV18 to TRBJ2-3; D may be TRBD1 (6 bases). The CDR3 is made up of 17 amino acids. Trimming cost V 6 bases and J 0 bases, with 19 bases left between them. CDR1 is KGHSH and CDR2 is LQKENI in the germline V gene. CDR3 sequence reads: CASSFNRDTSSTDTQYF. The DNA for the CDR3 is TGTGCCAGCTCCTTCAACCGGGACACCTCTAGCACAGATACGCAGTATTTT.

The V and J genes are TRBV5-1 and TRBJ2-5, with TRBD2 identical over 12 bases. From germline, CDR1 is SGHRS and CDR2 YFSETQ. J lost 5 bases, V lost 2 bases, and 7 bases had no gene match. The CDR3 consists of 16 residues. This CDR3 is CASSLTSGGSRETQYF. The CDR3 DNA is TGCGCCAGCAGCTTAACTAGCGGGGGGTCGAGGGAGACCCAGTACTTC.

The genes are TRBV6-2 or TRBV6-3 and TRBJ2-3; TRBD2 agrees at 7 bases. Germline CDR1 MNHEY, CDR2 SVGEGT. This CDR3 has 14 amino acids. The J segment lost 3 bases and the V segment lost 4 bases, leaving 4 bases of the junction unmatched. The DNA of the CDR3 is TGTGCCAGCAGTTTGGGGGGGAATACAGATACGCAGTATTTT. Its protein product is CASSLGGNTDTQYF.

The chain uses TRBV5-1 and TRBJ2-2, with 10 positions matching TRBD2. This CDR3 has 15 residues. Losses at the gene ends were 1 base for V and 4 bases for J; bases not matched to a gene: 1. CDR1 is SGHRS and CDR2 is YFSETQ in the germline V gene. The CDR3 sequence: CASSLIAGGTGELFF. The CDR3 nucleotides are TGCGCCAGCAGCTTGATAGCGGGGGGCACCGGGGAGCTGTTTTTT.

The chain joins TRBV5-6 to TRBJ2-7; tentatively, D is TRBD2 (6 bases). This CDR3 comprises 13 residues. Germline CDR1 SGHDT, CDR2 YYEEEE. Trimming pared 4 bases from V and 5 bases from J, leaving 13 bases between. The CDR3 bases are TGTGCCAGCAGCGGGCAGTGGGGGGACGAGCAGTACGTC. This sequence encodes CASSGQWGDEQYV.

The CDR3 reads CASSLEALAGGTEAFF. The CDR3 DNA reads as TGTGCCAGCAGCTTAGAGGCTTTGGCAGGGGGCACTGAAGCTTTCTTT. The rearrangement links TRBV7-2 to TRBJ1-1; TRBD1 matches at 7 bases. V was clipped by 1 base and J by 4 bases; unmatched bases: 9. Looked up from germline, CDR1 is SGHTA and CDR2 is FQGNSA. The CDR3 consists of 16 residues.

This clone came up many times. V usage is TRBV7-9 and J usage is TRBJ2-7, with 8 bases identical to TRBD1. The V and J ends lost 8 bases and 2 bases, in that order; junction bases with no gene match: 5. The germline V gene encodes CDR1 SEHNR and CDR2 FQNEAQ (reference sequence). The CDR3 has 13 residues. CDR3 loop: CASDGQGPYEQYF. The CDR3 nucleotides are TGTGCCAGCGATGGACAGGGCCCCTACGAGCAGTACTTC.

DNA of the CDR3: TGTGCCAGCAGTTTCGGGGTCAATCAGCCCCAGCATTTT. It is translated as CASSFGVNQPQHF. This chain uses TRBV27 with TRBJ1-5; no reliable D call. Trimming pared 3 bases from V and 3 bases from J, leaving 6 bases between. The CDR3 contains 13 residues. Germline CDR1 reads MNHEY; CDR2 reads SMNVEV (reference sequence).

The CDR3 protein is CASSGLAGPLVETQYF. CDR3 nucleotide sequence: TGTGCCAGCAGTGGGCTTGCAGGGCCCCTAGTAGAGACCCAGTACTTC. V gene TRBV2 combines with J gene TRBJ2-5; D might be TRBD1 (5 bases). CDR1 is SNHLY and CDR2 is FYNNEI in the germline V gene. The CDR3 is made up of 16 amino acids. V gave up 4 bases and J gave up 4 bases, with 19 bases separating them.

This rearrangement joins TRBV7-2 to TRBJ2-7, with 10 bases lining up with TRBD2. CDR3 size: 16 residues. V shed 4 bases and J 0 bases; nucleotides not matched to a gene: 6. The germline V gene encodes CDR1 SGHTA and CDR2 FQGNSA. The CDR3 coding sequence is TGTGCCAGCAGCTCACCCAGGACTAGCGGCTCCTACGAGCAGTACTTC. Protein sequence: CASSSPRTSGSYEQYF.